The rows below give T cell receptor beta chains drawn from one sample of a study of T cells in Graves' hyperthyroidism and ophthalmopathy. Via MiXCR, TCRdb re-called the multiplex PCR reads, giving one row per CDR3 protein. The sample consists of 130,000 to 150,000 distinct CDR3 sequences, around 20% of them appearing once. Sequencing was carried out using blood. Source of these receptors: a woman aged 45 to 65 with Graves' hyperthyroidism that later progressed to Graves' ophthalmopathy. Both conserved end residues are part of each CDR3. The D gene is left open where the match is weak. Only some rows state a clone size, as once, few, many or a class for expanded clones.

j_call	d_call	clone_size	v_call	cdr3_aa	cdr3_nt
TRBJ2-3	TRBD2	NA	TRBV29-1	CSVVRLAGNTDTQYF	TGCAGCGTTGTTCGGCTAGCGGGTAACACAGATACGCAGTATTTT
TRBJ1-5	TRBD1	many	TRBV6-5	CASSYGTGGGQPQHF	TGTGCCAGCAGTTATGGGACAGGGGGCGGACAGCCCCAGCATTTT
TRBJ2-3	NA	NA	TRBV20-1	CSAGGSNWEPSPSRITQYF	TGCAGTGCTGGAGGGTCCAACTGGGAACCCTCTCCATCTCGGATTACGCAGTATTTT
TRBJ1-3	TRBD1	many	TRBV11-2	CASSSPGRDRGSGGNTIYF	TGTGCCAGCAGCTCCCCCGGCCGAGACAGGGGGAGCGGTGGAAACACCATATATTTT
TRBJ2-7	NA	many	TRBV11-2	CASSLGRQHYEQYF	TGTGCCAGCAGCTTAGGGCGCCAGCACTACGAGCAGTACTTC
TRBJ1-1	NA	many	TRBV28	CASSSSTEAFF	TGTGCCAGCAGTTCCAGCACTGAAGCTTTCTTT
TRBJ2-1	TRBD2	many	TRBV20-1	CSAAKGLAGVSGEQFF	TGCAGTGCTGCAAAGGGGCTAGCGGGAGTGTCCGGTGAGCAGTTCTTC
TRBJ2-1	TRBD1	NA	TRBV6-1	CASRGTGGNNEQFF	TGTGCCAGCAGGGGGACAGGTGGGAACAATGAGCAGTTCTTC
TRBJ1-1	NA	NA	TRBV6-1	CASSKDSLNTEAFF	TGTGCCAGCAGCAAGGACAGCTTGAACACTGAAGCTTTCTTT
TRBJ1-2	NA	many	TRBV28	CASSLLRQGDYGYTF	TGTGCCAGCAGTTTATTACGCCAAGGGGACTATGGCTACACCTTC
TRBJ1-5	NA	NA	TRBV6-4	CASSDSWGWQGHQPQRF	TGTGCCAGCAGTGACTCGTGGGGCTGGCAGGGACATCAGCCCCAGCGTTTT
TRBJ1-2	NA	NA	TRBV2	CASSGTANYGYTF	TGTGCCAGCAGTGGGACAGCAAACTATGGCTACACCTTC
TRBJ2-2	NA	many	TRBV12-3/TRBV12-4	CASRLRVTGELFF	TGTGCCAGCCGTCTCAGGGTCACCGGGGAGCTGTTTTTT
TRBJ2-5	TRBD1	NA	TRBV19	CASSTQGAETQYF	TGTGCCAGTAGTACACAGGGGGCGGAGACCCAGTACTTC
TRBJ1-1	TRBD1	many	TRBV18	CASSRDRGAEAFF	TGTGCCAGCTCACGGGACAGGGGCGCTGAAGCTTTCTTT
TRBJ1-4	NA	NA	TRBV7-8	CASSKTRESTNEKLFF	TGTGCCAGCAGCAAGACCAGGGAGTCAACTAATGAAAAACTGTTTTTT
TRBJ1-1	NA	many	TRBV6-1	CASISERNTEAFF	TGTGCCAGCATCTCGGAGAGGAACACTGAAGCTTTCTTT
TRBJ1-6	NA	many	TRBV5-1	CASSEGDIENSPLHF	TGCGCCAGCAGCGAAGGGGACATTGAAAACTCACCCCTCCACTTT
TRBJ1-2	TRBD1	NA	TRBV15	CATSPDRAYGYTF	TGTGCCACCAGTCCGGACAGGGCCTATGGCTACACCTTC
TRBJ2-7	NA	NA	TRBV5-1	CASSPGVAGTYEQYF	TGCGCCAGCAGCCCGGGGGTGGCGGGGACCTACGAGCAGTACTTC
TRBJ2-5	NA	many	TRBV28	CASSLQKETQYF	TGTGCCAGCAGTTTGCAGAAGGAGACCCAGTACTTC
TRBJ2-1	NA	many	TRBV12-3/TRBV12-4	CASSFRGNEQFF	TGTGCCAGCAGTTTTAGAGGGAATGAGCAGTTCTTC
TRBJ1-2	TRBD1	many	TRBV4-2	CASSQDAGTGYGYTF	TGTGCCAGCAGCCAAGATGCCGGGACAGGGTATGGCTACACCTTC
TRBJ2-7	NA	many	TRBV12-3/TRBV12-4	CASALGGDYYYEQYF	TGTGCCAGCGCCCTGGGGGGAGACTACTACTACGAGCAGTACTTC
TRBJ1-1	NA	many	TRBV18	CASSFGPSTLGTEAFF	NA